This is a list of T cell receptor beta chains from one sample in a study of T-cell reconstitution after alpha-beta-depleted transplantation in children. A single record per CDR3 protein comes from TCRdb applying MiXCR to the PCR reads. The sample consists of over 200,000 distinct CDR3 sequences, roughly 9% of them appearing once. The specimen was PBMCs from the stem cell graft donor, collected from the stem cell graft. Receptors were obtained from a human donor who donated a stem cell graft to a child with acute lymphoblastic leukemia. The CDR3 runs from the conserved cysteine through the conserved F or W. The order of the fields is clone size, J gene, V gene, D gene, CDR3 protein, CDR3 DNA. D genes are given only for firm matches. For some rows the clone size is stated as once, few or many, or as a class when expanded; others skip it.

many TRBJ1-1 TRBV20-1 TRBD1 CSARDWDRGLDTEAFF TGCAGTGCTAGAGACTGGGACAGGGGCTTGGACACTGAAGCTTTCTTT
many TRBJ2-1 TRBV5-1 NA CASSSHDNEQFF TGCGCCAGCAGCTCTCACGACAATGAGCAGTTCTTC
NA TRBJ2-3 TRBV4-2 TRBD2 CASSQVSSGGAQDTQYF TGTGCCAGCAGCCAAGTCTCTAGCGGGGGGGCCCAAGATACGCAGTATTTT
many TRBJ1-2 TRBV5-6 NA CASSFPRGYGYTF TGTGCCAGCAGCTTCCCTCGGGGCTATGGCTACACCTTC
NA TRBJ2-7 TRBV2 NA CASRIRLEQYF TGTGCCAGCAGGATCAGATTAGAGCAGTACTTC
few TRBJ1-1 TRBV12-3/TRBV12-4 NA CASSFQGGGTEAFF TGTGCCAGCAGTTTCCAGGGAGGGGGGACTGAAGCTTTCTTT
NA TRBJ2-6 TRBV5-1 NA CASIQGAGANVLTF TGCGCCAGCATACAGGGTGCCGGGGCCAACGTCCTGACTTTC
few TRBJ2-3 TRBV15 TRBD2 CATSRGGKAVLDTQYF TGTGCCACCAGCAGGGGGGGGAAAGCAGTCCTAGATACGCAGTATTTT
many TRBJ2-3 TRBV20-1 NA CSARDYRRTQYF TGCAGTGCTAGAGACTACAGGAGGACGCAGTATTTT
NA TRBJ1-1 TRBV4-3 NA CASSLRGDTEAFF TGCGCCAGCAGCCTAAGGGGGGACACTGAAGCTTTCTTT
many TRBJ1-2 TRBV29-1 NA CSVEIGQSGYTF TGCAGCGTTGAAATAGGGCAGAGCGGCTACACCTTC
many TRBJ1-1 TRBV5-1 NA CASSPTGSKGVNTEAFF TGCGCCAGCAGCCCGACGGGGAGTAAGGGTGTGAACACTGAAGCTTTCTTT
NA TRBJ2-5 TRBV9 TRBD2 CASSVGLAGAIQETQYF TGTGCCAGCAGCGTAGGGCTAGCGGGGGCAATCCAAGAGACCCAGTACTTC
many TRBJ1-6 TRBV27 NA CASSYGTSPSPLHF TGTGCCAGCAGTTACGGGACATCTCCTTCACCCCTCCACTTT
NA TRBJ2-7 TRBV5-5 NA CASSLVSGASEQYF TGTGCCAGCAGCTTGGTCTCAGGGGCTAGCGAGCAGTACTTC
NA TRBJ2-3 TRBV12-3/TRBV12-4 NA CASSLVLRSNRVDTQYF TGTGCCAGCAGTTTAGTTCTCAGATCCAATCGGGTAGATACGCAGTATTTT
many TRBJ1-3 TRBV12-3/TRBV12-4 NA CASSFEGDSGNTIYF TGTGCCAGCAGTTTTGAAGGGGACTCTGGAAACACCATATATTTT
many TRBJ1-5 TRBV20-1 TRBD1 CSAQTGGDQPQHF TGCAGTGCTCAGACAGGGGGGGATCAGCCCCAGCATTTT
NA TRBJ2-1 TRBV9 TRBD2 CASSVELRGGFNEQFF TGTGCCAGCAGCGTAGAGTTGCGGGGGGGGTTCAATGAGCAGTTCTTC
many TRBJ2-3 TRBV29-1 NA CSVEDISVDTQYF TGCAGCGTTGAAGATATAAGTGTGGATACGCAGTATTTT
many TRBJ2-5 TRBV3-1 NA CASSQGTQGFVTQYF TGTGCCAGCAGCCAAGGAACTCAGGGATTCGTAACCCAGTACTTC
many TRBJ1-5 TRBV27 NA CASSSGNQPQHF TGTGCCAGCAGTAGTGGCAATCAGCCCCAGCATTTT
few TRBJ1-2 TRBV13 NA CASSSRTTRLYGYTF TGTGCCAGCAGCTCACGGACAACTCGTCTCTATGGGTACACCTTC
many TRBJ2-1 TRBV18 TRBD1 CASSPPGQDYNEQFF TGTGCCAGCTCACCACCGGGACAGGATTACAATGAGCAGTTCTTC
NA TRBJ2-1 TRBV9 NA CASSADFSYNEQFF TGTGCCAGCAGCGCCGACTTCTCCTACAATGAGCAGTTCTTC
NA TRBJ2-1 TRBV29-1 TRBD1 CSVDRQGAGNEQFF TGCAGCGTTGATAGACAGGGGGCGGGCAATGAGCAGTTCTTC
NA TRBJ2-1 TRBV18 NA CASSPPGLANEQFF TGTGCCAGCTCACCGCCGGGACTGGCCAATGAGCAGTTCTTC
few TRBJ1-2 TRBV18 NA CASSPAVQGNYGYTF TGTGCCAGCTCACCAGCCGTTCAGGGAAACTATGGCTACACCTTC